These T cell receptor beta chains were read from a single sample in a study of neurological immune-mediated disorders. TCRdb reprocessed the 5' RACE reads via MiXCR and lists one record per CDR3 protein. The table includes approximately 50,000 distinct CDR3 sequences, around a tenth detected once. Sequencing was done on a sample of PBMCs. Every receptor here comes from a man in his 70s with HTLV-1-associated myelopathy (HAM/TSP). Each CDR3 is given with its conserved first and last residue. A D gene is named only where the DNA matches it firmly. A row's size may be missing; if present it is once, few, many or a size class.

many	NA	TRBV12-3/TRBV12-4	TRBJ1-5	CASTQTGKGGNQPQHF	TGTGCCAGCACCCAAACAGGGAAAGGAGGCAATCAGCCCCAGCATTTT
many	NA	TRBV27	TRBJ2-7	CASSKTSGLLYEQYF	TGTGCCAGCAGCAAGACTTCCGGGCTCCTTTACGAGCAGTACTTC
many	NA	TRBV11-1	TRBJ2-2	CASSLSRVAGELFF	TGTGCCAGCAGCTTATCCAGGGTAGCCGGGGAGCTGTTTTTT
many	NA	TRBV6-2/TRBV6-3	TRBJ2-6	CASSYSGTGANVLTF	TGTGCCAGCAGTTACTCGGGGACAGGGGCCAACGTCCTGACTTTC
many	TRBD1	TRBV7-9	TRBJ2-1	CASSLGQVGFF	TGTGCCAGCAGCTTGGGACAGGTGGGGTTCTTC
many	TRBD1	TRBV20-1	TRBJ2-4	CSARDPGQGLTDIQYF	TGCAGTGCTAGAGATCCCGGACAGGGGCTTACGGACATTCAGTACTTC
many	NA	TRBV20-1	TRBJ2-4	CSARLNRPTSRNIQYF	TGCAGTGCCCGACTTAATCGCCCAACCTCGAGAAACATTCAGTACTTC
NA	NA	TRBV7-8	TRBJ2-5	CASSSGGGQESQETQYF	TGTGCCAGCAGCTCGGGGGGGGGACAGGAGAGCCAAGAGACCCAGTACTTC
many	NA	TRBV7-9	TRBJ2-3	CASSSLFGTDTQYF	TGTGCCAGCAGCTCCCTCTTTGGCACAGATACGCAGTATTTT
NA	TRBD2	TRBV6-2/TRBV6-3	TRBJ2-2	CASSMTSGRSGVLYF	TGTGCCAGCAGTATGACTAGCGGGAGGTCCGGGGTGCTGTATTTT
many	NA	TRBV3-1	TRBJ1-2	CASSQVLVRGAGYTF	TGTGCCAGCAGCCAAGTCCTGGTGCGCGGGGCTGGCTACACCTTC
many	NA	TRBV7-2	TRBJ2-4	CASSLGGRQGRNIQYF	TGTGCCAGCAGCTTGGGGGGTAGGCAGGGGAGAAACATTCAGTACTTC
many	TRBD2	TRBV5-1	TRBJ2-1	CATSGGPGGFSYNEQFF	TGCGCCACCAGCGGGGGGCCAGGGGGTTTCTCCTACAATGAGCAGTTCTTC
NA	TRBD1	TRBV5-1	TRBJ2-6	CASSTGTGPSGANVLTF	TGCGCCAGCAGCACCGGGACAGGACCCTCGGGGGCCAACGTCCTGACTTTC
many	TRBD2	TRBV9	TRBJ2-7	CASSATSDSYEQYF	TGTGCCAGCAGCGCTACTAGCGATTCCTACGAGCAGTACTTC
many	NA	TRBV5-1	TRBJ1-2	CASSSGGGNYGYTF	TGCGCCAGCAGCTCCGGGGGGGGCAACTATGGCTACACCTTC
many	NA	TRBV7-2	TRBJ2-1	CASSYRIDSYNEQFF	TGTGCCAGCAGTTACAGGATTGACTCCTACAATGAGCAGTTCTTC
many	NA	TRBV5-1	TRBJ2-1	CASSLSSSAYNEQFF	TGCGCCAGCAGCTTGTCGAGTAGTGCCTACAATGAGCAGTTCTTC
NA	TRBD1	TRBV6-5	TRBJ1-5	CASSYSWPGTGNQPQHF	TGTGCCAGCAGTTACTCCTGGCCCGGGACAGGGAATCAGCCCCAGCATTTT
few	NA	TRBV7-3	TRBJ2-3	CASSLTRGTDTQYF	TGTGCCAGCAGCTTAACCAGGGGAACAGATACGCAGTATTTT
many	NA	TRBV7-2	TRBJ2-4	CASSHSRGQINIQYF	TGTGCCAGCAGCCATTCTCGAGGACAGATCAACATTCAGTACTTC
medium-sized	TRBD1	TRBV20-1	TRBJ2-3	CSAPLRQGDTDTQYF	TGCAGTGCTCCCCTGAGACAGGGAGACACAGATACGCAGTATTTT
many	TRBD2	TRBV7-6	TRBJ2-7	CASSLVRGAYEQYF	TGTGCCAGCAGCTTAGTCCGGGGGGCCTACGAGCAGTACTTC
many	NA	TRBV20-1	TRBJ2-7	CSAYNPDSPYEQYF	TGCAGTGCTTACAATCCGGACAGCCCCTACGAGCAGTACTTC
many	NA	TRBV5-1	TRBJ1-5	CASREYDGKPQHF	TGCGCCAGCAGGGAATATGACGGGAAGCCCCAGCATTTT